These 5 T cell receptor beta chains originate from one sample sequenced in a study of shared clonotypes between healthy human individuals. The table came from immunoSEQ multiplex PCR; TCRdb's copy has only in-frame clones and leaves some out. The repertoire holds some 96,000 clones, with around half as singletons. The sequencing input was PBMCs. All receptors derive from a middle-aged woman in good health. Some clones in this sample may be carry-over from other donors' samples.

V usage is TRBV10-2 and J usage is TRBJ2-1, with D perhaps TRBD1 (5 bases). The CDR3 length is 13 residues. V gave up 4 bases and J gave up 9 bases, with 13 bases separating them. Germline CDR1 reads WSHSY; CDR2 reads SAAADI. CDR3 region: CASSGSKGPEQFF. The CDR3 DNA is TGCGCCAGCAGTGGGAGTAAGGGGCCTGAGCAGTTCTTC.

This clone was counted between two and nine times. The rearrangement links TRBV7-2 to TRBJ2-3; 7 bases agree with TRBD2. J gave up 7 bases and V 4 bases, and 2 bases lay outside the gene matches. CDR1 is SGHTA and CDR2 is FQGNSA in the germline V gene. The CDR3 has 12 residues. The CDR3 protein is CASSSGGYTQYF. As DNA, the CDR3 is TGTGCCAGCAGCTCCGGGGGGTATACGCAGTATTTT.

Remarks on this clone: A far larger clone lies a single base away; this is likely a read error. Other DNA sequences in the same sample also yield this CDR3. Written as DNA, the CDR3 is TGCGCCAGCAGTTTGAGGCCAGGACGCGAGCAGTACTTC. Its protein product is CASSLRPGREQYF. The V gene is TRBV5-1, the J gene TRBJ2-7; D unresolved. Germline-derived CDR1 and CDR2 are SGHRS and YFSETQ. Trimming took 5 bases from V and 6 from J, leaving 15 bases between them. The CDR3 has 13 amino acids.

The chain carries TRBV29-1 and TRBJ2-2; 10 nucleotides align to TRBD2. The V and J ends lost 7 bases and 5 bases, in that order; junction bases with no gene match: 7. Germline values: CDR1 SQVTM, CDR2 ANQGSEA. This CDR3 has 14 amino acids. CDR3 sequence: CSGLAGEGTGELFF. Written as DNA, the CDR3 is TGCAGCGGTCTAGCGGGAGAGGGGACCGGGGAGCTGTTTTTT.

The chain links TRBV18 to TRBJ2-7; tentatively, D is TRBD1 (6 bases). V was cut by 3 bases and J by 0 bases, with 15 bases left in between. CDR3 length: 16 residues. CDR1 is KGHSH and CDR2 is LQKENI in the germline V gene. CDR3 sequence: CASSPARGTSSYEQYF. CDR3 nucleotides: TGTGCCAGCTCACCTGCCAGGGGTACAAGCTCCTACGAGCAGTACTTC.